The 28 T cell receptor beta chains listed next were all sequenced from one sample in a study of T cell responses to AZD1222 COVID-19 vaccine. The protocol was immunoSEQ multiplex PCR, while the TCRdb copy is restricted to in-frame clones and leaves out a portion. The sample yields approximately 120,000 clones, approximately 91% seen once. Material: peripheral blood, obtained on day 0 of MenACWY control vaccination. The receptors come from an adult in good health.

This chain links TRBV6-5 with TRBJ2-7; TRBD2 aligns across 7 bases. In germline, CDR1 is MNHEY, CDR2 SVGAGI. V shed 7 bases and J 1 base; nucleotides not matched to a gene: 7. This CDR3 contains 14 residues. The CDR3 spells CASTVGEGSYEQYF. The CDR3, as DNA: TGTGCCAGCACCGTAGGGGAGGGGTCCTACGAGCAGTACTTC.

The CDR3: CSASTTGTGRDFYAYNEQFF. The CDR3 bases are TGCAGTGCTAGTACTACAGGGACAGGGAGGGACTTTTACGCCTACAATGAGCAGTTCTTC. V is TRBV20-1 and J is TRBJ2-1; 9 nucleotides match TRBD1. The germline gives CDR1 DFQATT, CDR2 SNEGSKA (reference sequence). J lost 2 bases, V lost 3 bases, and 20 bases had no gene match. This CDR3 region has 20 residues.

The chain combines TRBV28 with TRBJ2-5; a possible D gene is TRBD1 (6 bases). V lost 7 bases and J lost 13, with 28 bases in between. Per germline, CDR1 MDHEN and CDR2 SYDVKM. This CDR3 region has 15 residues. The CDR3 coding sequence is TGTGCCAGCACCTCTCTTTCACCGGGACACCGCCCTTGGTACTTC. It translates to CASTSLSPGHRPWYF.

The rearrangement joins TRBV27 to TRBJ2-5, with 7 bases lining up with TRBD1. This CDR3 spans 14 amino acids. J gave up 4 bases and V 5 bases, and 7 bases lay outside the gene matches. Germline values: CDR1 MNHEY, CDR2 SMNVEV (reference sequence). The CDR3 reads CASSPTGEVETQYF. For the CDR3, the DNA is TGTGCCAGCAGTCCTACAGGGGAAGTAGAGACCCAGTACTTC.

The CDR3 here is CASSVTGKNEKLFF. In DNA form, the CDR3 reads TGTGCCAGCAGCGTGACAGGAAAAAATGAAAAACTGTTTTTT. J is TRBJ1-4 and V is TRBV9, with D perhaps matching TRBD1 (6 bases). Trimming took 2 bases from V and 5 from J, leaving 10 bases between them. Germline V gene sequence: CDR1 SGDLS, CDR2 YYNGEE. The CDR3 extends over 14 amino acids.

The chain recombines TRBV12-3 or TRBV12-4 with TRBJ1-3, with D unresolved. V was shortened by 11 bases and J by 1 base, with 9 bases between the two germline ends. The length of the CDR3 is 12 residues. The CDR3 sequence: CALRASGNTIYF. As DNA, the CDR3 is TGTGCCCTTAGGGCATCTGGAAACACCATATATTTT.

This chain joins TRBV5-6 and TRBJ2-7; 9 positions match TRBD2. The germline V gene has CDR1 SGHDT and CDR2 YYEEEE. This CDR3 has 14 residues. V shed 4 bases, J shed 0 bases, and the junction held 2 bases outside the gene matches. The CDR3 is CASSRSGSSYEQYF. The DNA of the CDR3 is TGTGCCAGCAGCCGTAGCGGGAGCTCCTACGAGCAGTACTTC.

The J gene is TRBJ2-7, the V gene TRBV5-4; a weak D match, TRBD2 (6 bases). This CDR3 is 13 amino acids long. V lost 1 base and J lost 7, with 12 bases in between. Germline V CDR1 and CDR2: SGHNT, YYREEE (reference sequence). The CDR3 loop is CASSLPAGGEQYF. DNA for the CDR3: TGTGCCAGCAGCTTGCCGGCCGGAGGGGAGCAGTACTTC.

To note about this clone: Other DNA sequences from this sample encode an identical CDR3 as well. The chain recombines TRBV19 with TRBJ2-1; 10 nucleotides align to TRBD2. Per the germline V gene, CDR1 is LNHDA and CDR2 is SQIVND (reference sequence). The V segment lost 5 bases and the J segment 1 base; nucleotides outside the gene matches: 5. The CDR3 extends over 16 amino acids. The CDR3 reads CASSALAGVSYNEQFF. CDR3 bases: TGTGCCAGTAGTGCTCTAGCGGGGGTTTCCTACAATGAGCAGTTCTTC.

This rearrangement joins TRBV20-1 to TRBJ1-2, with a possible D match to TRBD1 (6 bases). From germline, CDR1 is DFQATT and CDR2 SNEGSKA (reference sequence). This CDR3 region has 14 residues. The V and J ends lost 3 bases and 1 base respectively, with 12 bases between them. The CDR3 loop is CSASFRGFNYGYTF. In DNA, the CDR3 is TGCAGTGCTAGTTTCAGGGGATTTAACTATGGCTACACCTTC.

The chain is built from TRBV27 and TRBJ2-1, with D perhaps given as TRBD1 or TRBD2 (5 bases each). The ends were cut back, 8 bases at V and 4 bases at J, with 12 bases in the middle. Germline V lookup: CDR1 MNHEY, CDR2 SMNVEV (reference sequence). CDR3 length: 13 amino acids. The CDR3 sequence is CASAPGRYNEQFF. CDR3 DNA sequence: TGTGCCAGCGCGCCGGGACGATACAATGAGCAGTTCTTC.

The chain couples TRBV7-2 to TRBJ1-2; possibly TRBD1 for D (5 bases). V was shortened by 1 base and J by 4 bases, with 7 bases between the two germline ends. The CDR3 is made up of 13 amino acids. Looked up from germline, CDR1 is SGHTA and CDR2 is FQGNSA. Written as DNA, the CDR3 is TGTGCCAGCAGCTTAGGGGGGGTCTATGGCTACACCTTC. Protein: CASSLGGVYGYTF.

The chain carries TRBV6-5 and TRBJ1-2; TRBD1 aligns across 7 bases. Germline trimming cut 5 bases from V and 8 bases from J; bases unmatched to any gene: 11. CDR1 is MNHEY, CDR2 SVGAGI, per germline. CDR3 length: 14 amino acids. The CDR3 DNA reads TGTGCCAGCAGTACACGGACAGGCCTACGGGGCTACACCTTC. Translation: CASSTRTGLRGYTF.

This chain connects TRBV19 to TRBJ1-4, with D unclear. The V end lost 5 bases, the J end lost 3 bases, and 13 bases lay between the germline ends. Germline V gene data show CDR1 as LNHDA and CDR2 as SQIVND (reference sequence). The CDR3 is 15 amino acids. The CDR3 protein is CASSVGRRPNEKLFF. The CDR3 DNA reads as TGTGCCAGTAGTGTGGGGAGAAGGCCTAATGAAAAACTGTTTTTT.

The CDR3, as DNA: TGTGCCAGCAGCTTGGTTCGTCAGGAATATGGCTACACCTTC. This codes for CASSLVRQEYGYTF. V is TRBV5-4 and J is TRBJ1-2; no clear D gene. The V end was cut by 0 bases, the J end by 5 bases, with 11 bases between. Germline CDR1 is SGHNT and CDR2 is YYREEE (reference sequence). The CDR3 totals 14 residues.

This clone was seen only once. CDR3 nucleotide sequence: TGTGCCAGCAGCGATTCGGGACAGGGCTCCTACGAGCAGTACTTC. Amino acids: CASSDSGQGSYEQYF. The rearrangement uses TRBV2 and TRBJ2-7, with 9 nucleotides matching TRBD1. Looked up from germline, CDR1 is SNHLY and CDR2 is FYNNEI. The J segment lost 0 bases and the V segment lost 6 bases, leaving 6 bases of the junction unmatched. The CDR3 has 15 amino acids.

This clone has a handful of counts. The chain combines TRBV6-5 with TRBJ1-2; no clear D. This CDR3 has 13 amino acids. From germline, CDR1 is MNHEY and CDR2 SVGAGI. V lost 0 bases, J lost 10 bases, and 12 bases lay in between. CDR3 nucleotides: TGTGCCAGCAGTTACTCCGGAGGACCTTACTACACCTTC. Its protein product is CASSYSGGPYYTF.

The rearrangement joins TRBV7-2 to TRBJ1-6; D is ambiguous. The CDR3 extends over 13 amino acids. The V gene's germline CDR1 is SGHTA and CDR2 FQGNSA. Trimming shortened V by 1 base and J by 7 bases, and 5 bases separated the two germline ends. The CDR3 coding sequence is TGTGCCAGCAGCTTAGAGGGAAATTCACCCCTCCACTTT. This translates into CASSLEGNSPLHF.

The rearrangement uses TRBV15 and TRBJ2-3, with 13 bases matching TRBD2. V was pared by 0 bases and J by 3 bases, with 6 bases of the junction left unmatched. Germline CDR1 LNHNV, CDR2 YYDKDF (reference sequence). This CDR3 comprises 18 residues. CDR3 sequence: CATSRDSGTSGVTDTQYF. In nucleotides, the CDR3 is TGTGCCACCAGCAGAGATTCCGGGACTAGCGGGGTGACAGATACGCAGTATTTT.

This rearrangement joins TRBV28 to TRBJ1-6; D is ambiguous. CDR1 MDHEN and CDR2 SYDVKM come from the germline V gene. The CDR3 totals 11 residues. V gave up 6 bases and J gave up 16 bases, with 13 bases separating them. DNA for the CDR3: TGTGCCAGCAGCCCCAACACCCCGCTCCACTTT. This gives the protein CASSPNTPLHF.

A word on this clone: The junction does not match germline at one end; this may be a read error. The V gene is TRBV5-1, the J gene TRBJ2-5, with unresolved D. This CDR3 has 14 residues. CDR1 and CDR2 from the germline V gene are SGHRS and YFSETQ. CDR3 bases: TGCGCCAGCACCTTGGGAACGGTCCAAGAGACCCAGTACTTC. Translation: CASTLGTVQETQYF.

The rearrangement uses TRBV27 and TRBJ2-3; D may correspond to TRBD1 or TRBD2 (5 bases each). Germline V gene data show CDR1 as MNHEY and CDR2 as SMNVEV (reference sequence). The CDR3 sequence is 15 residues long. V was cut by 7 bases and J by 1 base, with 15 bases left in between. Here the CDR3 reads CASTPGGRGTDTQYF. The CDR3 DNA reads as TGTGCCAGCACCCCTGGGGGTAGGGGCACAGATACGCAGTATTTT.

This rearrangement joins TRBV28 to TRBJ2-2; 12 bases line up with TRBD1. Germline V CDR1 and CDR2: MDHEN, SYDVKM. V lost 6 bases and J lost 7; bases outside the gene matches: 12. The CDR3 is 17 residues long. The CDR3 sequence is CASSLGTGGMRFGELFF. The CDR3 DNA reads TGTGCCAGCAGCCTCGGGACAGGGGGCATGAGGTTCGGGGAGCTGTTTTTT.

V and J are TRBV7-2 and TRBJ1-1, with D uncertain. Germline loops: CDR1 SGHTA, CDR2 FQGNSA. This CDR3 comprises 15 residues. V was shortened by 1 base and J by 0 bases, with 9 bases between the two germline ends. CDR3 loop: CASSLVYNMNTEAFF. The CDR3 DNA reads as TGTGCCAGCAGCTTAGTCTACAACATGAACACTGAAGCTTTCTTT.

J is TRBJ2-1 and V is TRBV5-1, with D possibly being TRBD2 (6 bases). There are 19 residues in the CDR3. Germline V CDR1 and CDR2: SGHRS, YFSETQ. V lost 4 bases to trimming and J lost 0 bases, with 23 bases between them. CDR3 amino acids: CASSLPTPGGGISYNEQFF. The CDR3 region has the DNA TGCGCCAGCAGCCTACCTACCCCGGGTGGCGGGATCTCCTACAATGAGCAGTTCTTC.

This sequence joins TRBV7-9 and TRBJ1-1; possibly TRBD1 for D (5 bases). The germline V and J ends were trimmed by 1 base and 7 bases, with 16 bases remaining between them. Germline CDR1 reads SEHNR; CDR2 reads FQNEAQ (reference sequence). This CDR3 is 15 amino acids long. CDR3 amino acids: CASSLGVSGVDEAFF. CDR3 nucleotides: TGTGCCAGCAGCTTAGGAGTGTCGGGGGTCGATGAAGCTTTCTTT.

The chain employs TRBV30 and TRBJ1-2, with TRBD1 identical over 10 bases. CDR3 length equals 14 residues. CDR1 is GTSNPN, CDR2 SVGIG, per germline (reference sequence). V was pared by 4 bases and J by 3 bases, with 5 bases of the junction left unmatched. In DNA form, the CDR3 reads TGTGCCTGGAACCGGGACAGGGGCGACTATGGCTACACCTTC. Amino acid sequence: CAWNRDRGDYGYTF. The full variable domain, completed using reference TRBV30 and TRBJ1-2, is SQTIHQWPATLVQPVGSPLSLECTVEGTSNPNLYWYRQAAGRGLQLLFYSVGIGQISSEVPQNLSASRPQDRQFILSSKKLLLSDSGFYLCAWNRDRGDYGYTFGSGTRLTVV.

The V gene is TRBV12-3 or TRBV12-4, the J gene TRBJ2-5; tentative D call: TRBD1 (5 bases). V lost 3 bases, J lost 7 bases, and 12 bases lay in between. CDR3 size: 13 residues. For the CDR3, the DNA is TGTGCCAGCAGTTTGGGGCTAAAGGGGACCCAGTACTTC. This translates into CASSLGLKGTQYF.